The 26 T cell receptor beta chains presented below share a single source sample, sequenced in a study of T cell changes during pregnancy in multiple sclerosis. Generated by immunoSEQ multiplex PCR, the TCRdb table keeps only in-frame clones and is missing some. The table shows some 20,000 clones, with around 90% occurring only once. The specimen comprised CD8+ T cells from peripheral blood mononuclear cells, sampled after pregnancy. The receptors come from a female donor in good health, enrolled as a control in a pregnancy study.

The V call is TRBV4-3, the J call TRBJ2-2; possible D gene TRBD2, 6 bases. V lost 5 bases and J lost 1, with 17 bases in between. The CDR3 is 17 amino acids. CDR1 LGHNA and CDR2 YSLEER come from the germline V gene. CDR3 nucleotide sequence: TGCGCCAGCAGCAACCTGTTTGCGGGGTGGAACACCGGGGAGCTGTTTTTT. Translated: CASSNLFAGWNTGELFF.

The chain employs TRBV5-3 and TRBJ1-2, with D maybe TRBD1 (6 bases). TRBV5-3 is designated an ORF whose function remains uncertain. CDR3 length: 12 residues. Trimming pared 4 bases from V and 8 bases from J, leaving 12 bases between. CDR3 sequence (DNA): TGTGCCAGAAGCGGTACAGGGCAAGGCTACACCTTC. Translating gives CARSGTGQGYTF.

The rearrangement uses TRBV6-1 and TRBJ1-1; unclear D gene. The CDR3 length is 14 residues. Germline lookup yields CDR1 MNHNS and CDR2 SASEGT. Trimming removed 2 bases from V and 6 bases from J, with 13 bases in between. CDR3 DNA sequence: TGTGCCAGCAGTGAAAACCTAGAAGGCGCTGAAGCTTTCTTT. Translated, it gives CASSENLEGAEAFF.

This clone was picked up one time. V gene TRBV11-2 combines with J gene TRBJ1-2; D ambiguous. The V and J ends lost 4 bases and 5 bases respectively, with 17 bases between them. Germline CDR1 reads SGHAT; CDR2 reads FQNNGV. CDR3 size: 15 residues. CDR3 in DNA: TGTGCCAGCAGCTCGCCGCACGGGGTCGGATATGGCTACACCTTC. Protein sequence: CASSSPHGVGYGYTF.

The J gene is TRBJ2-3, the V gene TRBV7-7; the D gene is possibly TRBD1 (5 bases). V gave up 5 bases and J gave up 3 bases, with 15 bases separating them. The CDR3 loop spans 15 amino acids. Looked up from germline, CDR1 is SSHAT and CDR2 is FNYEAQ (reference sequence). CDR3 sequence reads: CASSLAAGSTDTQYF. CDR3 bases: TGTGCCAGCAGCCTGGCCGCAGGGTCGACAGATACGCAGTATTTT. Drawing the rest from reference TRBV7-7 and TRBJ2-3, the complete variable domain is GAGVSQSPRYKVTKRGQDVTLRCDPISSHATLYWYQQALGQGPEFLTYFNYEAQPDKSGLPSDRFSAERPEGSISTLTIQRTEQRDSAMYRCASSLAAGSTDTQYFGPGTRLTVL.

The chain is built from TRBV7-2 and TRBJ1-1; 8 bases agree with TRBD1. J was trimmed by 0 bases and V by 5 bases; bases with no gene match: 5. The CDR3 sequence is 15 residues long. Germline CDR1 reads SGHTA; CDR2 reads FQGNSA. CDR3 loop: CASSRTGNMNTEAFF. CDR3 DNA: TGTGCCAGCAGCAGGACAGGGAACATGAACACTGAAGCTTTCTTT.

The chain employs TRBV6-1 and TRBJ1-1, with D hard to call. The length of the CDR3 is 12 residues. The V end was cut by 7 bases, the J end by 2 bases, with 8 bases between. CDR1 MNHNS and CDR2 SASEGT come from the germline V gene. The CDR3 sequence is CASTTVNTEAFF. The DNA for the CDR3 is TGTGCCAGCACTACAGTTAACACTGAAGCTTTCTTT.

The V and J genes are TRBV7-9 and TRBJ2-1, with TRBD1 matching over 7 bases. The V gene's germline CDR1 is SEHNR and CDR2 FQNEAQ (reference sequence). The V segment lost 5 bases and the J segment 2 bases; nucleotides outside the gene matches: 12. The CDR3 loop spans 17 amino acids. The DNA of the CDR3 is TGTGCCAGCAGCCCGACTGTGGACAGGTTCACCTACAATGAGCAGTTCTTC. Protein sequence: CASSPTVDRFTYNEQFF.

V and J are TRBV9 and TRBJ1-2; weak D call: TRBD1 (5 bases). Germline V gene data show CDR1 as SGDLS and CDR2 as YYNGEE. V gave up 3 bases and J gave up 3 bases, with 9 bases separating them. CDR3 length equals 13 residues. The CDR3 DNA reads TGTGCCAGCAGCGCGCAGGGCGACTATGGCTACACCTTC. Amino acids: CASSAQGDYGYTF.

This clone is labeled as medium-sized (0.01 to 0.1%). The chain uses TRBV4-1 and TRBJ1-4; tentatively, D is TRBD1 (5 bases). Trimming shortened V by 5 bases and J by 5 bases, and 12 bases separated the two germline ends. Germline V CDR1 and CDR2: MGHRA, YSYEKL. The CDR3 length is 14 residues. This chain's CDR3 is CASSYGTGNEKLFF. The CDR3 bases are TGCGCCAGCAGCTACGGGACTGGGAATGAAAAACTGTTTTTT.

As DNA, the CDR3 is TGCGCCAGCAGCCAAGCGGGGGGGCCGGACAATGAGCAGTTCTTC. Its protein is CASSQAGGPDNEQFF. The V call is TRBV4-1, the J call TRBJ2-1; 8 bases fit TRBD2. The CDR3 has 15 amino acids. Trimming removed 1 base from V and 5 bases from J; junction bases left unmatched: 4. The germline V gene encodes CDR1 MGHRA and CDR2 YSYEKL.

The chain recombines TRBV14 with TRBJ2-1, with 10 bases lining up with TRBD2. The trim removed 4 bases at V and 4 bases at J, leaving 19 bases unmatched. The V gene's germline CDR1 is SGHDN and CDR2 FVKESK. The CDR3 has 20 amino acids. The CDR3 loop reads CASSPRAGHPGTSVYNEQFF. In DNA, the CDR3 is TGTGCCAGCAGCCCACGGGCGGGGCATCCCGGGACTAGCGTTTACAATGAGCAGTTCTTC.

This CDR3 is CASSWDRGDEQYF. CDR3 in DNA: TGTGCCAGCAGTTGGGACAGGGGCGACGAGCAGTACTTC. The J gene is TRBJ2-7, the V gene TRBV25-1; TRBD1 agrees at 10 bases. The V gene end was trimmed by 5 bases and the J gene end by 5 bases; junction bases not matched to a gene: 3. The germline V gene encodes CDR1 MGHDK and CDR2 SYGVNS. The length of the CDR3 is 13 residues.

The rearrangement uses TRBV7-8 and TRBJ2-1, with D maybe TRBD2 (7 bases). With 5 bases removed from V and 1 base from J, the gap between germline ends came to 18 bases. Germline CDR1 and CDR2: SGHVS and FQNEAQ. CDR3 length equals 17 residues. CDR3 DNA sequence: TGTGCCAGCAGCCCTATTCTGGGGGGGGCTTCCTACAATGAGCAGTTCTTC. It encodes CASSPILGGASYNEQFF.

The chain couples TRBV2 to TRBJ2-7; TRBD1 matches at 9 bases. Losses at the gene ends were 7 bases for V and 0 bases for J; bases not matched to a gene: 4. The CDR3 runs 14 residues. Germline CDR1 is SNHLY and CDR2 is FYNNEI. This CDR3 reads CASKTGGTSYEQYF. Written as DNA, the CDR3 is TGTGCCAGCAAGACAGGGGGTACCTCCTACGAGCAGTACTTC.

V is TRBV7-9 and J is TRBJ1-5, with TRBD1 matching over 8 bases. CDR1 SEHNR and CDR2 FQNEAQ come from the germline V gene (reference sequence). V trimming: 4 bases; J trimming: 9 bases; junction bases outside the gene matches: 14. The CDR3 extends over 16 amino acids. Written as DNA, the CDR3 is TGTGCCAGCAGCTCACCGGGACAGGACCCCGGTTGGCCCCAGCATTTT. Its protein product is CASSSPGQDPGWPQHF.

The rearrangement joins TRBV6-6 to TRBJ1-5; D may be TRBD1 (6 bases). CDR1 is MNHNY, CDR2 SVGAGI, per germline (reference sequence). The ends were cut back, 1 base at V and 3 bases at J, with 13 bases in the middle. This CDR3 has 16 residues. This CDR3 is CASSYFTDRYNQPQHF. The CDR3 region has the DNA TGTGCCAGCAGTTACTTCACCGACAGGTACAATCAGCCCCAGCATTTT.

The rearrangement joins TRBV5-6 to TRBJ2-7; 9 bases align to TRBD1. V lost 5 bases and J lost 2; bases outside the gene matches: 5. The CDR3 loop spans 14 amino acids. CDR1 and CDR2 (germline): SGHDT, YYEEEE. The CDR3 bases are TGTGCCAGCAGACAGGGGGCACGGGCCTACGAGCAGTACTTC. Translation: CASRQGARAYEQYF.

The chain recombines TRBV11-3 with TRBJ2-2; 11 positions agree with TRBD2. The CDR3 is 18 amino acids. Trimming took 1 base from V and 0 from J; bases not matched to a gene: 4. CDR1 SGHNT and CDR2 YENEEA come from the germline V gene. The CDR3 protein is CASSLGLAGLSNTGELFF. DNA of the CDR3: TGTGCCAGCAGCTTAGGACTAGCGGGGCTGTCGAACACCGGGGAGCTGTTTTTT.

V and J are TRBV30 and TRBJ1-5; D is uncertain. The CDR3 length is 13 residues. V was cut by 0 bases and J by 8 bases, with 11 bases left in between. The germline V gene encodes CDR1 GTSNPN and CDR2 SVGIG (reference sequence). In DNA form, the CDR3 reads TGTGCCTGGAGTGTGAGAGGCGCGGAGCCCCAGCATTTT. As protein: CAWSVRGAEPQHF.

This chain links TRBV7-9 with TRBJ1-1; 8 nucleotides line up with TRBD1. Germline CDR1 reads SEHNR; CDR2 reads FQNEAQ (reference sequence). The CDR3 extends over 13 amino acids. J lost 5 bases, V lost 9 bases, and 8 bases had no gene match. The CDR3 sequence is CARGQAEITEAFF. The CDR3 coding sequence is TGTGCCAGGGGACAGGCCGAGATAACTGAAGCTTTCTTT.

The chain is built from TRBV6-4 and TRBJ2-3, with D perhaps TRBD2 (7 bases). This CDR3 region has 15 residues. Per the germline V gene, CDR1 is MRHNA and CDR2 is SNTAGT. V lost 1 base and J lost 2, with 10 bases in between. Here the CDR3 DNA reads TGTGCCAGCAGTGACTTGGCGGGGGCCACAGATACGCAGTATTTT. Translating gives CASSDLAGATDTQYF.

The chain combines TRBV29-1 with TRBJ1-4; 8 bases are a match to TRBD1. V gave up 3 bases and J gave up 6 bases; unmatched junction bases: 3. The CDR3 spans 13 residues. The germline gives CDR1 SQVTM, CDR2 ANQGSEA. The CDR3 loop is CSVDATGDEKLFF. The CDR3, as DNA: TGCAGCGTTGACGCGACAGGGGATGAAAAACTGTTTTTT.

Sample share makes this clone medium-sized. CDR3 sequence: CATSRDAGDNSPLHF. CDR3 DNA sequence: TGTGCCACCAGCAGAGATGCAGGGGATAATTCACCCCTCCACTTT. This sequence joins TRBV15 and TRBJ1-6, with D tentatively TRBD1 (6 bases). The ends were cut back, 0 bases at V and 5 bases at J, with 8 bases in the middle. The CDR3 sequence is 15 residues long. The germline gives CDR1 LNHNV, CDR2 YYDKDF (reference sequence). Complete variable domain (other parts from reference TRBV15 and TRBJ1-6): DAMVIQNPRYQVTQFGKPVTLSCSQTLNHNVMYWYQQKSSQAPKLLFHYYDKDFNNEADTPDNFQSRRPNTSFCFLDIRSPGLGDTAMYLCATSRDAGDNSPLHFGNGTRLTVT.

The V call is TRBV7-9, the J call TRBJ2-5; 7 nucleotides agree with TRBD2. Looked up from germline, CDR1 is SEHNR and CDR2 is FQNEAQ (reference sequence). The CDR3 totals 14 residues. V gave up 5 bases and J gave up 7 bases; unmatched junction bases: 10. Here the CDR3 DNA reads TGTGCCAGCAGCCCCACGTTCGAGCGGGGGACCCAGTACTTC. It yields the protein CASSPTFERGTQYF.

The chain is built from TRBV10-2 and TRBJ1-5, with D unresolved. Looked up from germline, CDR1 is WSHSY and CDR2 is SAAADI. V dropped 6 bases and J dropped 3 bases, with 6 bases sitting between them. The CDR3 consists of 12 residues. In nucleotides, the CDR3 is TGCGCCAGCAGGCAGTTCAATCAGCCCCAGCATTTT. Its translation: CASRQFNQPQHF.